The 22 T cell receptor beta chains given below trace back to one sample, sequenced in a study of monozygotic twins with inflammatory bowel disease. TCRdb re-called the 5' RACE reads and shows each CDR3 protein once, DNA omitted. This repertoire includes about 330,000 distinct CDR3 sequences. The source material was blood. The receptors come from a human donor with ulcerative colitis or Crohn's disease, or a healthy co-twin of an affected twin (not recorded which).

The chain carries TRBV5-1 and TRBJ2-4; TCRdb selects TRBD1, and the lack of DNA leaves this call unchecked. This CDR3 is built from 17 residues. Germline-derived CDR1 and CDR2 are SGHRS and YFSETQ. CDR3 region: CASSLITGKLAKNIQYF.

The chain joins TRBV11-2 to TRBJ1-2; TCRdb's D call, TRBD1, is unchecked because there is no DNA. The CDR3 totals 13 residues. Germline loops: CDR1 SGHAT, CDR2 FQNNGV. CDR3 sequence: CASSSGTSYGYTF.

CDR3 in amino acids: CASSLAATSGGANEQFF. The chain carries TRBV7-7 and TRBJ2-1; with no DNA, the TCRdb D assignment of TRBD2 cannot be verified. Looked up from germline, CDR1 is SSHAT and CDR2 is FNYEAQ (reference sequence). CDR3 size: 17 residues.

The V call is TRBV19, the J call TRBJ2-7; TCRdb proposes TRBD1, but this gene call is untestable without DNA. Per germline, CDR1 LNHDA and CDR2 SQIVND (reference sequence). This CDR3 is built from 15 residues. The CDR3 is CASSTGLRGTYEQYF.

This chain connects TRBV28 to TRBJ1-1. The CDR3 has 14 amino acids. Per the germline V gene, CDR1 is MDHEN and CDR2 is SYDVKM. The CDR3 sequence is CASSSKPRGTEAFF.

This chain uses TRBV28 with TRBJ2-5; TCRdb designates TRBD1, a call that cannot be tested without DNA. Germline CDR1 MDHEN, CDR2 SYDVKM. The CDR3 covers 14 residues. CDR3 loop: CASSFGRGQETQYF.

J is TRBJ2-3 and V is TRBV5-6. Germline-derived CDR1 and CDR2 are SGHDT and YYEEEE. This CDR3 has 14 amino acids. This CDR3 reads CASSLWVDTDTQYF.

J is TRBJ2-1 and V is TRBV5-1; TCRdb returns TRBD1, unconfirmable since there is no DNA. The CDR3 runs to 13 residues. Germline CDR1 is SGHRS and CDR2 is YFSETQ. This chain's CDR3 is CASRQGALNEQFF.

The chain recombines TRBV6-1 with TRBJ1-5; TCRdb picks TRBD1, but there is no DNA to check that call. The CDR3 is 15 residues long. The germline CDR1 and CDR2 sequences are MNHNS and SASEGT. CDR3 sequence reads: CASRDGQGVNQPQHF.

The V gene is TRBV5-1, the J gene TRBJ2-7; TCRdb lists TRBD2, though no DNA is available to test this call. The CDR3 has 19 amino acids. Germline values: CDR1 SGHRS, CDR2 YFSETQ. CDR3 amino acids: CASSRNEALSGRASYEQYF.

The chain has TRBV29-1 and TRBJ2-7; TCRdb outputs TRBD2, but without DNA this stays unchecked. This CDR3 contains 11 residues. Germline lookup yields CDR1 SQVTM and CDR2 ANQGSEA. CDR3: CSVGLAAEQYF.

The CDR3 sequence: CAISEYYEQYF. V usage is TRBV10-3 and J usage is TRBJ2-7. CDR1 and CDR2 from the germline V gene are ENHRY and SYGVKD. The CDR3 runs to 11 residues.

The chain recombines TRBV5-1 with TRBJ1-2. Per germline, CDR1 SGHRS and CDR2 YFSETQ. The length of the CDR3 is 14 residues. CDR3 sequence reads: CASSLMGLQYGYTF.

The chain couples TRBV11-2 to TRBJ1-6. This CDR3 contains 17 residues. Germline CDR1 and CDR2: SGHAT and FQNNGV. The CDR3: CASSPNRGGPINSPLHF.

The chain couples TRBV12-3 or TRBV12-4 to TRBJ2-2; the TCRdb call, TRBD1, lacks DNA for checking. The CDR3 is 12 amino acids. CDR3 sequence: CASSFPGGELFF.

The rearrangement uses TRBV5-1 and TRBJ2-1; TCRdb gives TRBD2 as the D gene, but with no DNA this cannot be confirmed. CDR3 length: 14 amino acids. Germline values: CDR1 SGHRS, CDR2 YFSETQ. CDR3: CASSLVRETGEQFF.

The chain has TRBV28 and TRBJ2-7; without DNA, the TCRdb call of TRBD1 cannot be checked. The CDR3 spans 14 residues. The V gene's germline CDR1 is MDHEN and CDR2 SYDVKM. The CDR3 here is CASTPGLGSYEQYF.

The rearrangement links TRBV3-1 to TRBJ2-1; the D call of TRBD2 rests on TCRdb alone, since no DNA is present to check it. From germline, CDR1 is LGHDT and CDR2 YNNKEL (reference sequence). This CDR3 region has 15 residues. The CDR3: CASSFGTSGYNEQFF.

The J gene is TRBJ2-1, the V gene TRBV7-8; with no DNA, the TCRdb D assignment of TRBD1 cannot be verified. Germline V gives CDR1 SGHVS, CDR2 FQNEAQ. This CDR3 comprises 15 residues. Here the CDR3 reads CASSLAGGRTNEQFF.

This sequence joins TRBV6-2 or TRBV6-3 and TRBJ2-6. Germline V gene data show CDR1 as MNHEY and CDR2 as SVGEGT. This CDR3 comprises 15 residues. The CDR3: CASSPQHSGANVLTF.

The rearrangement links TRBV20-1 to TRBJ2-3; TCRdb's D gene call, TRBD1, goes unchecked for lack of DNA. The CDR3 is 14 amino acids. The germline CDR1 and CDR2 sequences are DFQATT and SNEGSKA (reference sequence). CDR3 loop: CSAPSFAGTDTQYF.

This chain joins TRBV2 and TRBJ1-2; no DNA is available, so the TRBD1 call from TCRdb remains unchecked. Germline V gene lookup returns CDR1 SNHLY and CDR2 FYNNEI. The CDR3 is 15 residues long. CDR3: CASRLGIAPNYGYTF.